This passage covers 2 T cell receptor beta chains from one sample sequenced in a study of blood T cell repertoires in COVID-19. Assay: immunoSEQ multiplex PCR; the TCRdb copy retains only in-frame clones and omits some. The profile shows about 330,000 clones, approximately 88% of them singletons. Sequenced material: peripheral blood. All receptors come from a young man who had recovered from COVID-19.

V and J are TRBV10-2 and TRBJ2-3, with 11 bases identical to TRBD2. After removal of 8 bases from V and 1 base from J, the junction contained 5 bases not matched to a gene. This CDR3 contains 15 residues. Germline V CDR1 and CDR2: WSHSY, SAAADI. CDR3 DNA sequence: TGCGCCAGCGGGGGTAGCGGGAGGGGCACAGATACGCAGTATTTT. This encodes CASGGSGRGTDTQYF.

V gene TRBV19 combines with J gene TRBJ1-4; unclear D gene. Germline V CDR1 and CDR2: LNHDA, SQIVND (reference sequence). This CDR3 region has 14 residues. The V and J ends lost 1 base and 3 bases respectively, with 6 bases between them. CDR3 coding DNA: TGTGCCAGTAGTATAGGTCCATCTAATGAAAAACTGTTTTTT. Encoded protein: CASSIGPSNEKLFF.